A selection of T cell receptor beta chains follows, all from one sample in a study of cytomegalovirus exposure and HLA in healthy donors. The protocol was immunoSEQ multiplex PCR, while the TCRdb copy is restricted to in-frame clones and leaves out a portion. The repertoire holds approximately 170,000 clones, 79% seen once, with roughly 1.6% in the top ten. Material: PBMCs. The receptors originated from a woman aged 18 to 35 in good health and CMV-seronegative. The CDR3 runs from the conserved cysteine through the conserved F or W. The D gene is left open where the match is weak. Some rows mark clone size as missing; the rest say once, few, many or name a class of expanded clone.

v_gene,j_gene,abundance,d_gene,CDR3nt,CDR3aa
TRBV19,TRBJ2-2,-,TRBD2,TGTGCCACCAAACACGGACTAGCGGGATATGGGGAGCTGTTTTTT,CATKHGLAGYGELFF
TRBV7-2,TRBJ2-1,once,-,TGTGCCAGCAGCTCCCTACTAGAAACCTACAATGAGCAGTTCTTC,CASSSLLETYNEQFF
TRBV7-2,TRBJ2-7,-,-,TGTGCCAGCAGCACAGGATTCACCTACGAGCAGTACTTC,CASSTGFTYEQYF
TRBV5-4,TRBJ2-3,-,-,TGTGCCAGCAGCCCTTCTACAGGGCCTAGCACAGATACGCAGTATTTT,CASSPSTGPSTDTQYF
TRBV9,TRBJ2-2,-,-,TGTGCCAGCAGCCCCCGGGACTTTACAGGCGGGGAGCTGTTTTTT,CASSPRDFTGGELFF
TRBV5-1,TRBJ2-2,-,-,TGCGCCAGCAGCTTGACCTACAGGGACACCGGGGAGCTGTTTTTT,CASSLTYRDTGELFF
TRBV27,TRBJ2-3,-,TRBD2,TGTGCCAGCAGTTTTGTGGGGGGGGTCCCAGATACGCAGTATTTT,CASSFVGGVPDTQYF
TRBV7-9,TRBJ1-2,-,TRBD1,TGTGCCAGCAGCTTGACAGGGTCTAACTATGGCTACACCTTC,CASSLTGSNYGYTF
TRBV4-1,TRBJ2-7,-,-,TGCGCCAGCAGCCGAACAGGACTAAGCCCGGGGAAGGGGAGGGAGCAGTACTTC,CASSRTGLSPGKGREQYF
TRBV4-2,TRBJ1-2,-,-,TGTGCCAGCAGCCAAGTACATGGGCAGGAATATGGCTACACCTTC,CASSQVHGQEYGYTF
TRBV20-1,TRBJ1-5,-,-,TGCAGTGCTGCCCAGGGGCAGCCCCAGCATTTT,CSAAQGQPQHF
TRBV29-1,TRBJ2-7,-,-,TGCAGCGTCACCCAGAGGGCGGACGAGCAGTACTTC,CSVTQRADEQYF
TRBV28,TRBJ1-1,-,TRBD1,TGTGCCAGCAGTTTATTGACAGGGGGTTACACTGAAGCTTTCTTT,CASSLLTGGYTEAFF
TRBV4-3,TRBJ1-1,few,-,TGCGCCAGCTCCCCCCAAGGGAGGACTGAAGCTTTCTTT,CASSPQGRTEAFF
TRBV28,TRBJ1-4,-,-,TGTGCCAGCAGCCCACAAGCAACTAATGAAAAACTGTTTTTT,CASSPQATNEKLFF
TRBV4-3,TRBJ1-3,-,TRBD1,TGCGCCAGCAGCCAAGACCACAGGGGTCTCTGGGGAAACACCATATATTTT,CASSQDHRGLWGNTIYF
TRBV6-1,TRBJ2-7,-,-,TGTGCCAGCAGCCTGGGACTTACCTACGAGCAGTACTTC,CASSLGLTYEQYF
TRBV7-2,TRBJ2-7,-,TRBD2,TGTGCCAGCAGCCCTCTGGGGGGGACTGAATCTTATTTTAATTTC,CASSPLGGTESYFNF
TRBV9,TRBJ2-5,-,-,TGTGCCAGCAGCGTAGAAACAGGGTTGGAGACCCAGTACTTC,CASSVETGLETQYF
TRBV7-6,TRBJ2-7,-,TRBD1,TGTGCCAGCAGCCCTACTGCTGGACAGGGGACGTCCTACGAGCAGTACTTC,CASSPTAGQGTSYEQYF
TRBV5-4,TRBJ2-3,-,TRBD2,TGTGCCAGCAGCGATAGCGGGAGGCAGGATAGAGATACGCAGTATTTT,CASSDSGRQDRDTQYF
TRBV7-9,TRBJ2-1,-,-,TGTGCCAGCAGCTTTACAGGGGTGTGGCGGGGCTCCTACAATGAGCAGTTCTTC,CASSFTGVWRGSYNEQFF
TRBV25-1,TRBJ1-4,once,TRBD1,TGTGCCAGCAGTGTCGGGACAGGGGCAACTAATGAAAAACTGTTTTTT,CASSVGTGATNEKLFF
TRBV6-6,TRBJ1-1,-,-,TGTGCCAGCAGTTACTCGAGGGGGATGGCTGAAGCTTTCTTT,CASSYSRGMAEAFF
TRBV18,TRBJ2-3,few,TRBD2,TGTGCCAGCTCACCATTCGCGGGGGGGTACGGAGATACGCAGTATTTT,CASSPFAGGYGDTQYF
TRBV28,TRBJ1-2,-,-,TGTGCCAGCAGTCGGACTGGAAACTATGGCTACACCTTC,CASSRTGNYGYTF
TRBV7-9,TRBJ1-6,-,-,TGTGCCAGCAGCCCAGGAGGGGCAGGTAATTCACCCCTCCACTTT,CASSPGGAGNSPLHF
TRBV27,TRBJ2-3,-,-,TGTGCCAGCAGTGCTACAGGGCTTACTTCCACAGATACGCAGTATTTT,CASSATGLTSTDTQYF
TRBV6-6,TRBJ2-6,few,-,TGTGCCAGCAGTTACCCAGGGTCTGGGGCCAACGTCCTGACTTTC,CASSYPGSGANVLTF
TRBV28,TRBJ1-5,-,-,TGTGCCAGCAGTTATCCCAGGACAGATCAGCCCCAGCATTTT,CASSYPRTDQPQHF
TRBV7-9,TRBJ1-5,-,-,TGTGCCAGCAGCTTAGGCGGGGATCAGCCCCAGCATTTT,CASSLGGDQPQHF
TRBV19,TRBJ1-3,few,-,TGTGCCAGTTGGGGTAACGGGAAGATTGGAAACACCATATATTTT,CASWGNGKIGNTIYF
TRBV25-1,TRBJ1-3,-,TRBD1,TGTGCCAGCAGTCAGGGGGCTGGAAACACCATATATTTT,CASSQGAGNTIYF
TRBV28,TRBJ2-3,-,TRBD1,TGTGCCAGCAGTGAGAGAGTACAGGGGGCGCCTGATACGCAGTATTTT,CASSERVQGAPDTQYF
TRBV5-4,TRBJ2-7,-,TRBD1,TGTGCCAGCAGCCTTGGACAGGGTGAGGGATACGAGCAGTACTTC,CASSLGQGEGYEQYF
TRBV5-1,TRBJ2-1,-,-,TGCGCCAGCAGCTTCGTCTCCCAGGGCTACAATGAGCAGTTCTTC,CASSFVSQGYNEQFF
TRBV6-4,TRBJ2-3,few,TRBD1,TGTGCCAGCAGTGCCGGGACAGGGGGCACAGATACGCAGTATTTT,CASSAGTGGTDTQYF
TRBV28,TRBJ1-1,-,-,TGTGCCAGCAGTTTAGAGAGAAACTTGACAGGATCTGAAGCTTTCTTT,CASSLERNLTGSEAFF
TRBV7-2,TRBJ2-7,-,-,TGTGCCAGCAGCTTTGAGGGTGGGGTCTACGAGCAGTACTTC,CASSFEGGVYEQYF
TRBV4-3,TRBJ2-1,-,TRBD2,TGCGCCAGCAGCCAAGGACTAGCGGGAAACAATGAGCAGTTCTTC,CASSQGLAGNNEQFF
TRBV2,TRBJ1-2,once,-,TGTGCCAGCAGTGCCGACAGTGTAAGGATTCGCTACACCTTC,CASSADSVRIRYTF
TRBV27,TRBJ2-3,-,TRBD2,TGTGCCAGCATCCCCTCTAGCGGACGCACAGATACGCAGTATTTT,CASIPSSGRTDTQYF
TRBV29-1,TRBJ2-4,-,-,TGCAGCGTTGTTAGTGCACAAAACATTCAGTACTTC,CSVVSAQNIQYF
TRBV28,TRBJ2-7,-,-,TGTGCCAGCAGCCGTCTTTACGAGCAGTACTTC,CASSRLYEQYF
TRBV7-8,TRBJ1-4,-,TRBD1,TGTGCCAGCAGCGGGGGACAGGGGGCCACTAATGAAAAACTGTTTTTT,CASSGGQGATNEKLFF
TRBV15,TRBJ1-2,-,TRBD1,TGTGCCACCAGGCAAGGACAGGGAATGTTGGGCTACACCTTC,CATRQGQGMLGYTF
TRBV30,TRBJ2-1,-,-,TGTGCCTGGAGTGTACTGGACAGCTCCTACAATGAGCAGTTCTTC,CAWSVLDSSYNEQFF
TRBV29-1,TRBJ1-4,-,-,TGCAGCGTTGGGGACATAGGGGAAAAACTGTTTTTT,CSVGDIGEKLFF
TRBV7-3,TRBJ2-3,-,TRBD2,TGTGCCAGCAGTCCCCTCAGCGGGGGGAGCACAGATACGCAGTATTTT,CASSPLSGGSTDTQYF
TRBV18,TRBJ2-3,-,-,TGTGCCAGCTCCCCCATGGGGGCAGGGATAGATACGCAGTATTTT,CASSPMGAGIDTQYF
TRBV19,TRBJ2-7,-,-,TGTGCCAGTAGTTCCCCACCCGGGGTCGTGTCCTACGAGCAGTACTTC,CASSSPPGVVSYEQYF
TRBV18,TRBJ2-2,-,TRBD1,TGTGCCAGCTCACCAGGGACAGGGTCTCCCGGGGAGCTGTTTTTT,CASSPGTGSPGELFF
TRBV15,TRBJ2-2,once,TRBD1,TGTGCCACCAGCAAACAGGGGTACACCGGGGAGCTGTTTTTT,CATSKQGYTGELFF
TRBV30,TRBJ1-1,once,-,TGTGCAACTACAGGGACTGAAGCTTTCTTT,CATTGTEAFF
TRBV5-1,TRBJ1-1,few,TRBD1,TGCGCCAGCAGCTTGACAGGGGCCGCTGAAGCTTTCTTT,CASSLTGAAEAFF
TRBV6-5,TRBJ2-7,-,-,TGTGCCAGCGGGCGCCGGGGGGCCAGCTCCTACGAGCAGTACTTC,CASGRRGASSYEQYF